This T cell receptor beta chain was obtained from a study of T cells after yellow fever vaccination. This clonotype appeared a few times. TCRdb itself ran the 5' RACE reads through MiXCR, one entry per CDR3 protein. This repertoire shows fewer than 450,000 distinct CDR3 sequences, around a tenth found once; its top ten account for roughly 18%. J was trimmed by 2 bases and V by 0 bases; bases with no gene match: 2. This CDR3 region has 15 residues. The rearrangement links TRBV23-1 to TRBJ2-5; 8 bases fit TRBD1. TRBV23-1 is known as an ORF, though its function is uncertain. The source is a young man who received the YFV17D yellow fever vaccine. Material: PBMCs, obtained on the day of the first yellow fever vaccination. CDR3 in DNA: TGCGCCAGCAGTCAATCTTACAGGGGGCAAGAGACCCAGTACTTC. Translating gives CASSQSYRGQETQYF.